One sample yielded the 24 T cell receptor beta chains listed below, sequenced in a study of blood T cell repertoires in COVID-19. The repertoire was sequenced with immunoSEQ multiplex PCR; TCRdb's copy has only in-frame clones and lacks some. The data hold 300,000 to 450,000 clones, with more than 75% observed a single time. Specimen: PBMCs or T cells enriched from blood (not recorded which). The receptors stem from a woman aged 30 to 39 who had recovered from COVID-19.

This clone was counted only a few times. This sequence joins TRBV25-1 and TRBJ1-4; 11 bases line up with TRBD1. Germline lookup yields CDR1 MGHDK and CDR2 SYGVNS. The V and J ends lost 1 base and 7 bases, in that order; junction bases with no gene match: 5. The CDR3 is made up of 16 amino acids. CDR3 residues: CASSESDRGRGEKLFF. CDR3 nucleotides: TGTGCCAGCAGTGAATCGGACAGGGGGCGCGGTGAAAAACTGTTTTTT. Complete variable domain (other parts from reference TRBV25-1 and TRBJ1-4): EADIYQTPRYLVIGTGKKITLECSQTMGHDKMYWYQQDPGMELHLIHYSYGVNSTEKGDLSSESTVSRIRTEHFPLTLESARPSHTSQYLCASSESDRGRGEKLFFGSGTQLSVL.

The table lists this clone with a few counts. Other DNA variants within this sample encode the same CDR3. The chain is built from TRBV2 and TRBJ1-2, with 8 bases aligning to TRBD1. V shed 2 bases, J shed 2 bases, and the junction held 4 bases outside the gene matches. Germline-derived CDR1 and CDR2 are SNHLY and FYNNEI. This CDR3 contains 15 residues. The CDR3 coding sequence is TGTGCCAGCAGTGAATGGACAGGGAGAAACTATGGCTACACCTTC. Residues: CASSEWTGRNYGYTF. The whole variable domain, filled in from reference TRBV2 and TRBJ1-2, reads EPEVTQTPSHQVTQMGQEVILRCVPISNHLYFYWYRQILGQKVEFLVSFYNNEISEKSEIFDDQFSVERPDGSNFTLKIRSTKLEDSAMYFCASSEWTGRNYGYTFGSGTRLTVV.

The rearrangement uses TRBV14 and TRBJ2-5, with D tentatively TRBD1 (5 bases). This CDR3 region has 14 residues. From germline, CDR1 is SGHDN and CDR2 FVKESK. The germline V and J ends were trimmed by 2 bases and 5 bases, with 12 bases remaining between them. The CDR3 DNA follows: TGTGCCAGCAGCCAATTAGGATCAGGGGAGACCCAGTACTTC. Translating gives CASSQLGSGETQYF.

V usage is TRBV2 and J usage is TRBJ2-1, with TRBD1 identical over 7 bases. CDR3 length: 13 residues. The V segment lost 4 bases and the J segment 6 bases; nucleotides outside the gene matches: 3. Germline lookup yields CDR1 SNHLY and CDR2 FYNNEI. CDR3 in DNA: TGTGCCAGCAGTGGACAGGGCAGCAATGAGCAGTTCTTC. It yields the protein CASSGQGSNEQFF.

The chain employs TRBV6-2 or TRBV6-3 and TRBJ2-2; 8 nucleotides agree with TRBD2. Germline V gene lookup returns CDR1 MNHEY and CDR2 SVGEGT. With 0 bases clipped from V and 5 bases from J, the junction kept 5 bases outside the gene matches. The CDR3 is made up of 16 amino acids. CDR3 DNA: TGTGCCAGCAGTTACTCAGCGGGGGTAGTAACCGGGGAGCTGTTTTTT. Amino acid sequence: CASSYSAGVVTGELFF.

As for this clone: The junction does not match germline at one end; this may be a read error. The V and J genes are TRBV10-2 and TRBJ2-3; 9 bases line up with TRBD2. The germline V gene encodes CDR1 WSHSY and CDR2 SAAADI. The CDR3 is 15 amino acids. CDR3: CASSESGGGADTQYF. The CDR3 bases are TGCGCCAGCAGCGAGTCGGGCGGGGGGGCAGATACGCAGTATTTT.

The J gene is TRBJ1-6, the V gene TRBV18; 7 nucleotides align to TRBD1. The CDR3 spans 13 residues. With V trimmed by 6 bases and J by 7 bases, 3 bases remained unmatched. Germline values: CDR1 KGHSH, CDR2 LQKENI. CDR3 sequence reads: CASSTGRNSPLHF. As DNA, the CDR3 is TGTGCCAGCTCGACAGGGAGGAATTCACCCCTCCACTTT.

J is TRBJ1-5 and V is TRBV3-1 (or the pseudogene TRBV3-2), with a weak D call TRBD1 (5 bases). The length of the CDR3 is 19 residues. Trimming shortened V by 1 base and J by 0 bases, and 19 bases separated the two germline ends. CDR1 is LGHDT, CDR2 YNNKEL, per germline (reference sequence). Written as DNA, the CDR3 is TGTGCCAGCAGCCAAGGGGGCCGGACACGAGACCATAGCAATCAGCCCCAGCATTTT. Protein: CASSQGGRTRDHSNQPQHF.

This clone was recorded only once. The chain couples TRBV30 to TRBJ1-2; weak D call: TRBD1 (6 bases). CDR1 and CDR2 (germline): GTSNPN, SVGIG (reference sequence). V was clipped by 8 bases and J by 2 bases, with 18 bases between them. This CDR3 is built from 14 residues. CDR3 nucleotides: TGTGCCAGTAGTACAGGGTGGGGAAACTATGGCTACACCTTC. Amino acid sequence: CASSTGWGNYGYTF.

The chain has TRBV19 and TRBJ2-7; a possible D gene is TRBD2 (6 bases). This CDR3 spans 14 amino acids. Trimming cost V 10 bases and J 2 bases, with 18 bases left between them. Germline V CDR1 and CDR2: LNHDA, SQIVND (reference sequence). CDR3 DNA sequence: TGTGCCATTATCACCGGGACTCCCACCTACGAGCAGTACTTC. Its translation: CAIITGTPTYEQYF.

This sequence joins TRBV27 and TRBJ1-1, with 9 nucleotides matching TRBD1. Germline-derived CDR1 and CDR2 are MNHEY and SMNVEV (reference sequence). The J segment lost 1 base and the V segment lost 5 bases, leaving 8 bases of the junction unmatched. CDR3 length: 16 amino acids. CDR3: CASSRPPGQGNTEAFF. The CDR3 coding sequence is TGTGCCAGCAGTCGTCCCCCGGGACAGGGGAACACTGAAGCTTTCTTT.

The V gene is TRBV19, the J gene TRBJ2-7; 8 bases match TRBD1. Unmatched junction bases numbered 7, after V lost 5 bases and J lost 4 bases. The CDR3 runs to 14 residues. CDR1 and CDR2 from the germline V gene are LNHDA and SQIVND (reference sequence). The CDR3 region is CASSWGRGPYEQYF. CDR3 in DNA: TGTGCCAGTAGTTGGGGCAGGGGGCCTTACGAGCAGTACTTC.

The chain combines TRBV18 with TRBJ2-7; possible D gene TRBD2, 5 bases. This CDR3 spans 12 amino acids. CDR1 KGHSH and CDR2 LQKENI come from the germline V gene. Between the trimmed V and J ends, which lost 3 bases and 7 bases, there was a span of 10 bases. DNA of the CDR3: TGTGCCAGCTCACCCTCACTAGGGGAGCAGTACTTC. It yields the protein CASSPSLGEQYF.

J is TRBJ2-7 and V is TRBV6-5, with 10 bases identical to TRBD1. Germline CDR1 is MNHEY and CDR2 is SVGAGI. The V and J ends lost 4 bases and 6 bases, in that order; junction bases with no gene match: 6. The CDR3 covers 14 residues. CDR3 protein: CASSSTGGSAEQYF. CDR3 bases: TGTGCCAGCAGTTCGACAGGGGGCTCTGCCGAGCAGTACTTC.

The V gene is TRBV21-1, the J gene TRBJ1-6; the table's D call TRBD1 went unverified against the DNA. TRBV21-1 is recorded as a pseudogene. This CDR3 has 16 amino acids. This chain's CDR3 is CASSNYGQGLNSPLHF. As DNA, the CDR3 is TGTGCCAGCAGCAATTATGGACAGGGATTGAATTCACCCCTCCACTTT.

This clone has just one count. The chain couples TRBV7-6 to TRBJ1-5, with a tentative D call TRBD1 (5 bases). The ends were cut back, 1 base at V and 4 bases at J, with 11 bases in the middle. This CDR3 has 15 amino acids. The germline V gene encodes CDR1 SGHVS and CDR2 FNYEAQ. As DNA, the CDR3 is TGTGCCAGCAGCTTAGGTCCCCAGGGTAATCAGCCCCAGCATTTT. This gives the protein CASSLGPQGNQPQHF. The full variable domain, in which reference TRBV7-6 and TRBJ1-5 provide the parts outside the CDR3, is GAGVSQSPRYKVTKRGQDVALRCDPISGHVSLYWYRQALGQGPEFLTYFNYEAQQDKSGLPNDRFSAERPEGSISTLTIQRTEQRDSAMYRCASSLGPQGNQPQHFGDGTRLSIL.

This rearrangement joins TRBV7-9 to TRBJ1-1; TRBD1 matches at 8 bases. Germline V gene data show CDR1 as SEHNR and CDR2 as FQNEAQ (reference sequence). This CDR3 has 16 residues. V lost 4 bases, J lost 1 base, and 8 bases stayed unmatched. The CDR3 loop is CASSSGADRENTEAFF. As DNA, the CDR3 is TGTGCCAGCAGCTCCGGGGCGGACAGGGAGAACACTGAAGCTTTCTTT.

This clone appeared once. The chain carries TRBV28 and TRBJ1-1; weak D call: TRBD1 (5 bases). The CDR3 sequence is 14 residues long. CDR1 is MDHEN, CDR2 SYDVKM, per germline. The V and J ends lost 5 bases and 2 bases respectively, with 12 bases between them. CDR3 DNA: TGTGCCAGCAGTGCGTGGGGGGGAAACACTGAAGCTTTCTTT. Protein sequence: CASSAWGGNTEAFF.

The chain is built from TRBV10-1 and TRBJ2-3, with 8 bases lining up with TRBD2. The J segment lost 2 bases and the V segment lost 0 bases, leaving 4 bases of the junction unmatched. The CDR3 spans 16 residues. Germline CDR1 is WNHNN and CDR2 is SYGVQD (reference sequence). The CDR3 bases are TGCGCCAGCAGTGAGTCACAGCGGGGGCCCACAGATACGCAGTATTTT. It yields the protein CASSESQRGPTDTQYF.

The rearrangement uses TRBV4-2 and TRBJ2-5; D may be TRBD1 (6 bases). Trimming took 0 bases from V and 1 from J, leaving 12 bases between them. Germline values: CDR1 LGHNA, CDR2 YNFKEQ. The CDR3 contains 16 residues. Written as DNA, the CDR3 is TGTGCCAGCAGCCAAGATCCACAGGGCTTCCAAGAGACCCAGTACTTC. This gives the protein CASSQDPQGFQETQYF.

In this sample, this clone turned up once. The V call is TRBV27, the J call TRBJ1-2, with 7 bases lining up with TRBD1. V was clipped by 7 bases and J by 4 bases; unmatched bases: 12. The germline V gene has CDR1 MNHEY and CDR2 SMNVEV (reference sequence). There are 15 residues in the CDR3. The CDR3 sequence: CASIMRQGDIYGYTF. The CDR3 coding sequence is TGTGCCAGCATTATGAGACAGGGAGACATCTATGGCTACACCTTC.

V usage is TRBV24-1 and J usage is TRBJ2-5, with 12 bases fitting TRBD2. The V and J ends lost 4 bases and 5 bases, in that order; junction bases with no gene match: 7. Germline V lookup: CDR1 KGHDR, CDR2 SFDVKD. The CDR3 consists of 16 residues. The CDR3 sequence: CATSDSSGGAYETQYF. The CDR3 nucleotides read TGTGCCACCAGTGACTCTAGCGGGGGGGCCTATGAGACCCAGTACTTC.

The chain joins TRBV7-2 to TRBJ1-1; 10 bases are a match to TRBD1. The CDR3 length is 18 residues. CDR1 SGHTA and CDR2 FQGNSA come from the germline V gene. The ends lost 2 bases at V and 3 bases at J; junction bases unmatched: 12. The CDR3 spells CASSLSRQGAYLYTEAFF. The CDR3 DNA is TGTGCCAGCAGCTTAAGTCGACAGGGGGCATATTTGTACACTGAAGCTTTCTTT.

This chain links TRBV7-6 with TRBJ2-6; a possible D gene is TRBD2 (6 bases). Germline CDR1 is SGHVS and CDR2 is FNYEAQ. This CDR3 region has 17 residues. V was trimmed by 5 bases and J by 2 bases, leaving 16 bases between them. The CDR3 region has the DNA TGTGCCAGCAGCCGAAGCGGGTCAGGGCCTGGGGCCAACGTCCTGACTTTC. It is translated as CASSRSGSGPGANVLTF.